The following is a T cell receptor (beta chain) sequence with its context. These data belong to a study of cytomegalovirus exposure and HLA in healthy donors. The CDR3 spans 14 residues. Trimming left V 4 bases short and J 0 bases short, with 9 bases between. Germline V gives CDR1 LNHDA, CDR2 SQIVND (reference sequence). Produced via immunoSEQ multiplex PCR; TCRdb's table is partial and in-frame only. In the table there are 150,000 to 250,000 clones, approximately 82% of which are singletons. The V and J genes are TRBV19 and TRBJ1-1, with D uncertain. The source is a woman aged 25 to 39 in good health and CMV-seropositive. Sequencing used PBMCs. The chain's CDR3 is CASSTVEMNTEAFF. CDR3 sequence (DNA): TGTGCCAGTAGTACCGTCGAGATGAACACTGAAGCTTTCTTT.